Presented here are 27 T cell receptor beta chains from one specimen sequenced in a study of cytomegalovirus exposure and HLA in healthy donors. The method was immunoSEQ multiplex PCR; TCRdb's version includes in-frame clones alone and lacks a portion of them. In the table there are about 360,000 clones, approximately 90% of which are singletons. The sequenced material came from PBMCs. Every receptor here comes from a woman aged 18 to 35 in good health and CMV-seronegative.

The V gene is TRBV5-4, the J gene TRBJ1-1; TRBD1 might be the D (6 bases). The CDR3 runs 13 residues. V lost 4 bases, J lost 2 bases, and 9 bases lay in between. CDR1 is SGHNT, CDR2 YYREEE, per germline (reference sequence). The CDR3 DNA follows: TGTGCCAGCAGCCCCGGGACAAACACTGAAGCTTTCTTT. It specifies CASSPGTNTEAFF. The complete variable domain, with remaining parts taken from reference TRBV5-4 and TRBJ1-1, reads ETGVTQSPTHLIKTRGQQVTLRCSSQSGHNTVSWYQQALGQGPQFIFQYYREEENGRGNFPPRFSGLQFPNYSSELNVNALELDDSALYLCASSPGTNTEAFFGQGTRLTVV.

The chain recombines TRBV9 with TRBJ2-7; D perhaps matches TRBD1 (6 bases). Trimming took off 3 bases at V and 7 bases at J, with 14 bases between the two ends. Germline-derived CDR1 and CDR2 are SGDLS and YYNGEE. The CDR3 length is 13 residues. The CDR3 is CASSARQAGEQYF. For the CDR3, the DNA is TGTGCCAGCAGCGCCAGACAGGCCGGGGAGCAGTACTTC.

The rearrangement uses TRBV6-1 and TRBJ1-4, with a possible D match to TRBD1 (5 bases). V was trimmed by 3 bases and J by 8 bases, leaving 16 bases between them. Per the germline V gene, CDR1 is MNHNS and CDR2 is SASEGT. The CDR3 is made up of 15 amino acids. The CDR3 bases are TGTGCCAGCAGTGATTTAGGGGTCGGAGAAGAAAAACTGTTTTTT. It encodes CASSDLGVGEEKLFF.

This rearrangement joins TRBV30 to TRBJ1-1; TRBD1 aligns across 9 bases. The junction had 5 bases not matched to a gene; V was cut back by 5 bases and J by 4 bases. Germline V lookup: CDR1 GTSNPN, CDR2 SVGIG (reference sequence). This CDR3 contains 13 residues. The CDR3, as DNA: TGTGCCTGGCGGGGACAGGGCGCCACTGAAGCTTTCTTT. Its translation: CAWRGQGATEAFF.

CDR3 residues: CASSLGLGEAFF. For the CDR3, the DNA is TGTGCCAGCAGTCTAGGACTTGGTGAAGCTTTCTTT. The chain combines TRBV7-9 with TRBJ1-1; D gene unclear. V was pared by 6 bases and J by 7 bases, with 12 bases between. The length of the CDR3 is 12 residues. The germline gives CDR1 SEHNR, CDR2 FQNEAQ (reference sequence).

The gene calls are TRBV7-2 and TRBJ1-2; weak D call: TRBD1 (6 bases). Germline values: CDR1 SGHTA, CDR2 FQGNSA. The germline V and J ends were trimmed by 3 bases and 6 bases, with 11 bases remaining between them. The CDR3 is 13 amino acids. CDR3 amino acids: CASSFTRGDGYTF. CDR3 DNA: TGTGCCAGCAGCTTTACCAGGGGTGATGGCTACACCTTC.

This clone appeared a single time. The V gene is TRBV5-1, the J gene TRBJ2-1; 9 nucleotides agree with TRBD2. Germline loops: CDR1 SGHRS, CDR2 YFSETQ. V was pared by 3 bases and J by 2 bases, with 6 bases of the junction left unmatched. The CDR3 is 16 residues long. The chain's CDR3 is CASSSRLAETYNEQFF. In DNA form, the CDR3 reads TGCGCCAGCAGCTCCCGACTAGCGGAAACCTACAATGAGCAGTTCTTC.

CDR3 DNA sequence: TGTGCCAGCAGTGACGGAGTGAACAATGAGCAGTTCTTC. This sequence encodes CASSDGVNNEQFF. The chain is built from TRBV25-1 and TRBJ2-1; D ambiguous. CDR3 length equals 13 residues. Trimming removed 3 bases from V and 5 bases from J, with 8 bases in between. Germline CDR1 and CDR2: MGHDK and SYGVNS.

This clone was seen a few times. V usage is TRBV2 and J usage is TRBJ1-4; D uncertain. The CDR3 covers 10 residues. Germline V gene data show CDR1 as SNHLY and CDR2 as FYNNEI. The V and J ends lost 6 bases and 10 bases respectively, with 6 bases between them. The CDR3 nucleotides are TGTGCCAGCAGCTCCGGAAAACTGTTTTTT. As protein: CASSSGKLFF.

Only one count was recorded for this clone. CDR3 bases: TGTGCCAGCTCAGAAAGGGAGAAAACTAATGAAAAACTGTTTTTT. Protein sequence: CASSEREKTNEKLFF. The chain is built from TRBV18 and TRBJ1-4; D is ambiguous. Germline CDR1 and CDR2: KGHSH and LQKENI. V was pared by 5 bases and J by 1 base, with 11 bases between. CDR3 length equals 15 residues.

The V gene is TRBV2, the J gene TRBJ2-2, with D possibly TRBD2 on 6 matching bases. Trimming shortened V by 4 bases and J by 6 bases, and 12 bases separated the two germline ends. The CDR3 contains 14 residues. Per germline, CDR1 SNHLY and CDR2 FYNNEI. CDR3 residues: CASSVEAGPGELFF. The CDR3 region has the DNA TGTGCCAGCAGTGTTGAAGCGGGCCCCGGGGAGCTGTTTTTT.

The chain joins TRBV6-4 to TRBJ1-1; perhaps TRBD1 as D (6 bases). This CDR3 spans 16 amino acids. Trimming took 2 bases from V and 2 from J, leaving 15 bases between them. Per the germline V gene, CDR1 is MRHNA and CDR2 is SNTAGT. The CDR3 spells CASSDVRGGPNTEAFF. The CDR3 coding sequence is TGTGCCAGCAGTGACGTCAGGGGTGGGCCTAACACTGAAGCTTTCTTT.

This chain uses TRBV30 with TRBJ2-1; D might be TRBD1 (6 bases). The CDR3 contains 15 residues. From germline, CDR1 is GTSNPN and CDR2 SVGIG (reference sequence). With 0 bases removed from V and 8 bases from J, the gap between germline ends came to 17 bases. The CDR3 region has the DNA TGTGCCTGGAGTGTATTACAGGGTGGGCGGGATGAGCAGTTCTTC. As protein: CAWSVLQGGRDEQFF.

The chain links TRBV7-9 to TRBJ1-1; no clear D. Between the trimmed V and J ends, which lost 2 bases and 1 base, there was a span of 8 bases. Germline lookup yields CDR1 SEHNR and CDR2 FQNEAQ (reference sequence). This CDR3 is 14 amino acids long. The CDR3 nucleotides read TGTGCCAGCAGCTTACAACAGACGAACACTGAAGCTTTCTTT. Translated: CASSLQQTNTEAFF. The full variable domain, with the rest looked up from reference TRBV7-9 and TRBJ1-1, is DTGVSQNPRHKITKRGQNVTFRCDPISEHNRLYWYRQTLGQGPEFLTYFQNEAQLEKSRLLSDRFSAERPKGSFSTLEIQRTEQGDSAMYLCASSLQQTNTEAFFGQGTRLTVV.

V usage is TRBV5-6 and J usage is TRBJ1-1; D is possibly TRBD1 (6 bases). CDR1 and CDR2 from the germline V gene are SGHDT and YYEEEE. This CDR3 region has 15 residues. Trimming took 0 bases from V and 5 from J, leaving 14 bases between them. This CDR3 is CASSLAGGLRTEAFF. CDR3 in DNA: TGTGCCAGCAGCTTGGCCGGGGGGCTGAGGACTGAAGCTTTCTTT.

V is TRBV29-1 and J is TRBJ2-7, with D uncertain. The V gene's germline CDR1 is SQVTM and CDR2 ANQGSEA. The CDR3 totals 11 residues. Trimming removed 5 bases from V and 0 bases from J, with 5 bases in between. CDR3 in amino acids: CSVQFSYEQYF. The CDR3 DNA is TGCAGCGTTCAGTTCTCCTACGAGCAGTACTTC.

The chain couples TRBV7-8 to TRBJ2-1; 9 nucleotides agree with TRBD2. Per the germline V gene, CDR1 is SGHVS and CDR2 is FQNEAQ. The V and J ends lost 1 base and 9 bases, in that order; junction bases with no gene match: 4. This CDR3 comprises 14 residues. The CDR3 spells CASSLGGRGREQFF. For the CDR3, the DNA is TGTGCCAGCAGCTTAGGCGGGAGGGGACGTGAGCAGTTCTTC.

This clone appeared many times. The chain has TRBV6-4 and TRBJ2-3; TRBD2 matches 8 bases. CDR3 size: 16 residues. Germline CDR1 reads MRHNA; CDR2 reads SNTAGT. With V trimmed by 3 bases and J by 10 bases, 15 bases remained unmatched. The CDR3: CASSEGLVGDTPPQYF. CDR3 in DNA: TGTGCCAGCAGTGAGGGACTAGTGGGAGATACGCCCCCGCAGTATTTT.

This clone turned up a few times. V and J are TRBV19 and TRBJ1-6; 7 bases align to TRBD1. With V trimmed by 6 bases and J by 3 bases, 5 bases remained unmatched. Looked up from germline, CDR1 is LNHDA and CDR2 is SQIVND (reference sequence). This CDR3 comprises 15 residues. For the CDR3, the DNA is TGTGCCAGTAGACCGGGACAGTACTATAATTCACCCCTCCACTTT. Amino acids: CASRPGQYYNSPLHF.

This CDR3 reads CASHPRLAGAPNEQFF. The DNA of the CDR3 is TGCGCCAGCCATCCAAGACTAGCGGGAGCCCCCAATGAGCAGTTCTTC. The chain couples TRBV5-1 to TRBJ2-1, with 12 bases lining up with TRBD2. The germline gives CDR1 SGHRS, CDR2 YFSETQ. The V gene end was trimmed by 7 bases and the J gene end by 6 bases; junction bases not matched to a gene: 11. This CDR3 has 16 amino acids.

The chain is built from TRBV30 and TRBJ2-3; a possible D gene is TRBD1 (6 bases). Germline CDR1 reads GTSNPN; CDR2 reads SVGIG (reference sequence). Deletions cut 1 base from V and 7 bases from J, with 9 bases between. The CDR3 length is 12 residues. CDR3 residues: CAWSADSHTQYF. The CDR3 region has the DNA TGTGCCTGGAGTGCGGACAGCCATACGCAGTATTTT.

This clone was seen a few times. This same CDR3 is encoded by further DNA sequences in the sample. The V call is TRBV5-4, the J call TRBJ1-2; weak D call: TRBD1 (6 bases). Germline V gene data show CDR1 as SGHNT and CDR2 as YYREEE (reference sequence). CDR3 size: 13 residues. The V and J ends lost 0 bases and 8 bases respectively, with 11 bases between them. The CDR3 nucleotides read TGTGCCAGCAGCTTGGCAGGGGTTGACGGCTACACCTTC. This gives the protein CASSLAGVDGYTF.

The chain employs TRBV28 and TRBJ2-7, with D possibly being TRBD2 (6 bases). Per the germline V gene, CDR1 is MDHEN and CDR2 is SYDVKM. The CDR3 loop spans 14 amino acids. Trimming removed 5 bases from V and 0 bases from J, with 11 bases in between. CDR3 loop: CASSLGGISYEQYF. The CDR3 coding sequence is TGTGCCAGCAGTCTTGGGGGGATCTCCTACGAGCAGTACTTC.

The rearrangement joins TRBV10-2 to TRBJ2-7, with a weak D call TRBD1 (6 bases). CDR3 length: 14 residues. CDR1 and CDR2 from the germline V gene are WSHSY and SAAADI. The V and J ends lost 4 bases and 4 bases respectively, with 14 bases between them. CDR3: CASSGGGRGYEQYF. The CDR3 nucleotides read TGCGCCAGCAGTGGAGGCGGCAGGGGATACGAGCAGTACTTC.

V is TRBV5-6 and J is TRBJ2-3; TRBD2 matches at 12 bases. J gave up 0 bases and V 2 bases, and 7 bases lay outside the gene matches. This CDR3 comprises 18 residues. Germline V gives CDR1 SGHDT, CDR2 YYEEEE. CDR3 coding DNA: TGTGCCAGCAGCTTAAGACTAGCGGGGGCCCTAAGCACAGATACGCAGTATTTT. Its protein is CASSLRLAGALSTDTQYF.

The chain carries TRBV5-1 and TRBJ2-7, with 7 bases that match TRBD1. Germline CDR1 reads SGHRS; CDR2 reads YFSETQ. CDR3 length: 12 amino acids. V shed 4 bases and J 5 bases; nucleotides not matched to a gene: 3. DNA for the CDR3: TGCGCCAGCAGCCAGACAGGGAACGAGCAGTACTTC. As protein: CASSQTGNEQYF.

The rearrangement links TRBV2 to TRBJ2-7; 9 nucleotides align to TRBD1. Germline CDR1 is SNHLY and CDR2 is FYNNEI. The CDR3 length is 13 residues. Trimming cost V 2 bases and J 5 bases; bases outside gene matches: 1. CDR3 residues: CASSETGGDEQYF. CDR3 sequence (DNA): TGTGCCAGCAGTGAAACAGGGGGCGACGAGCAGTACTTC.